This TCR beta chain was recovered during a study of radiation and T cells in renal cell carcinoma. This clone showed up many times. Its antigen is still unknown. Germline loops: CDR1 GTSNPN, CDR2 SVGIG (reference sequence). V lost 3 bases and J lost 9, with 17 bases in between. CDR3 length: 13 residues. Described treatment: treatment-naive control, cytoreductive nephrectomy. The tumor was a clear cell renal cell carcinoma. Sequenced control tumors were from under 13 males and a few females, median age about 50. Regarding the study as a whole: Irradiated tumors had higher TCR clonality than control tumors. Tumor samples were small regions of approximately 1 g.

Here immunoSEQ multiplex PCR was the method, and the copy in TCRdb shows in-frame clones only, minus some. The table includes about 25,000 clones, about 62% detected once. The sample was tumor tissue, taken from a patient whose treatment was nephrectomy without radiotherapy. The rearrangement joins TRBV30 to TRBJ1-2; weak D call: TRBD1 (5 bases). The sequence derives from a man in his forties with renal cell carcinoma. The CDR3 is CAWSGDVLGSYTF. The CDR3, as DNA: TGTGCCTGGAGCGGGGACGTTCTCGGAAGCTACACCTTC.